The 21 T cell receptor beta chains below come from one sample, sequenced in a study of OX40 agonist ivuxolimab in advanced cancers. This table comes from immunoSEQ multiplex PCR, and its TCRdb copy is limited to in-frame clones, with some not included. This table holds some 57,000 clones, almost 90% found once. Sequences were derived from CD4+ or CD8+ T cells sorted from blood, sampled in a trial of the OX40 agonist ivuxolimab. The receptors were gathered from an adult with an advanced solid tumor such as melanoma, head and neck, liver or kidney cancer.

This clone was detected only once. The V and J genes are TRBV28 and TRBJ1-1, with D possibly being TRBD1 (6 bases). The ends were cut back, 6 bases at V and 9 bases at J, with 11 bases in the middle. CDR1 and CDR2 from the germline V gene are MDHEN and SYDVKM. The CDR3 contains 11 residues. The CDR3 region has the DNA TGTGCCAGCAGAGGGGGGATGCAAGCTTTCTTT. Its translation: CASRGGMQAFF.

The V gene is TRBV7-8, the J gene TRBJ2-1; 7 nucleotides align to TRBD2. V lost 9 bases and J lost 0; bases outside the gene matches: 14. From germline, CDR1 is SGHVS and CDR2 FQNEAQ. This CDR3 has 17 amino acids. As DNA, the CDR3 is TGTGCCAGTTCAAAAAGCGGGGCCGCCAGCTCCTACAATGAGCAGTTCTTC. Protein: CASSKSGAASSYNEQFF.

This chain links TRBV2 with TRBJ1-5, with D possibly being TRBD1 (5 bases). This CDR3 has 13 residues. CDR1 and CDR2 from the germline V gene are SNHLY and FYNNEI. V lost 9 bases and J lost 5, with 14 bases in between. The CDR3 sequence: CASSTDSDQPQHF. Here the CDR3 DNA reads TGTGCCAGTTCGACAGACTCCGATCAGCCCCAGCATTTT. Full variable domain (missing parts from reference TRBV2 and TRBJ1-5): EPEVTQTPSHQVTQMGQEVILRCVPISNHLYFYWYRQILGQKVEFLVSFYNNEISEKSEIFDDQFSVERPDGSNFTLKIRSTKLEDSAMYFCASSTDSDQPQHFGDGTRLSIL.

The rearrangement joins TRBV30 to TRBJ2-7; D is ambiguous. The germline V gene has CDR1 GTSNPN and CDR2 SVGIG (reference sequence). The CDR3 loop spans 13 amino acids. The V end was cut by 0 bases, the J end by 5 bases, with 11 bases between. The CDR3 bases are TGTGCCTGGAGTGTACGACCGAACAACGAGCAGTACTTC. Translating it yields CAWSVRPNNEQYF.

This chain links TRBV29-1 with TRBJ2-1, with TRBD1 as a possible D gene (5 bases). Germline V lookup: CDR1 SQVTM, CDR2 ANQGSEA. The germline V and J ends were trimmed by 2 bases and 10 bases, with 12 bases remaining between them. The CDR3 has 12 amino acids. The CDR3 loop is CSVEPLTDEQFF. In DNA form, the CDR3 reads TGCAGCGTTGAACCCCTGACAGACGAGCAGTTCTTC.

J is TRBJ2-1 and V is TRBV7-9; D is perhaps TRBD2 (6 bases). This CDR3 comprises 15 residues. V lost 1 base to trimming and J lost 9 bases, with 16 bases between them. The germline V gene has CDR1 SEHNR and CDR2 FQNEAQ (reference sequence). Here the CDR3 DNA reads TGTGCCAGCAGCTTAGAAGGCGGGGAAGCACTTGAGCAGTTCTTC. This gives the protein CASSLEGGEALEQFF. Combining the CDR3 with reference TRBV7-9 and TRBJ2-1 gives the whole variable domain DTGVSQNPRHKITKRGQNVTFRCDPISEHNRLYWYRQTLGQGPEFLTYFQNEAQLEKSRLLSDRFSAERPKGSFSTLEIQRTEQGDSAMYLCASSLEGGEALEQFFGPGTRLTVL.

This sequence joins TRBV5-4 and TRBJ1-2; 7 nucleotides align to TRBD1. The CDR3 spans 12 residues. V dropped 4 bases and J dropped 7; count of bases not matched to a gene: 4. Per the germline V gene, CDR1 is SGHNT and CDR2 is YYREEE (reference sequence). The chain's CDR3 is CASSADRAGYTF. Here the CDR3 DNA reads TGTGCCAGCAGCGCTGACAGGGCTGGCTACACCTTC.

The V gene is TRBV7-6, the J gene TRBJ2-5; TRBD2 matches at 7 bases. Trimming cost V 4 bases and J 0 bases; bases outside gene matches: 14. The germline V gene has CDR1 SGHVS and CDR2 FNYEAQ. This CDR3 is 18 amino acids long. The CDR3 nucleotides read TGTGCCAGCAGCTCCCTTGGGGACTATCCCTTATACCAAGAGACCCAGTACTTC. Its translation: CASSSLGDYPLYQETQYF.

The rearrangement links TRBV30 to TRBJ2-1; 13 positions match TRBD2. CDR1 and CDR2 (germline): GTSNPN, SVGIG (reference sequence). This CDR3 comprises 18 residues. Trimming removed 3 bases from V and 0 bases from J; junction bases left unmatched: 8. CDR3 sequence: CAWRRLAGGSSSYNEQFF. CDR3 DNA sequence: TGTGCCTGGAGAAGACTAGCGGGAGGTTCGAGCTCCTACAATGAGCAGTTCTTC.

The gene calls are TRBV5-1 and TRBJ2-3, with a tentative D call TRBD1 (6 bases). CDR1 and CDR2 from the germline V gene are SGHRS and YFSETQ. The CDR3 is 16 amino acids. The V and J ends lost 0 bases and 6 bases respectively, with 17 bases between them. Here the CDR3 DNA reads TGCGCCAGCAGCTTGGCTTCCAGGGGCACCTCTGATACGCAGTATTTT. This encodes CASSLASRGTSDTQYF.

J is TRBJ2-7 and V is TRBV7-8; maybe TRBD1 (6 bases). The germline gives CDR1 SGHVS, CDR2 FQNEAQ. The CDR3 has 14 amino acids. Trimming removed 1 base at V and 5 bases at J, with 12 bases between. This CDR3 reads CASSLGGGDNEQYF. In DNA, the CDR3 is TGTGCCAGCAGCTTAGGGGGTGGGGACAACGAGCAGTACTTC.

The genes are TRBV9 and TRBJ2-7; D gene uncertain. Trimming shortened V by 4 bases and J by 1 base, and 12 bases separated the two germline ends. The CDR3 runs to 14 residues. CDR1 is SGDLS and CDR2 is YYNGEE in the germline V gene. CDR3 sequence (DNA): TGTGCCAGCAGCAGGATAGACATTTCCTACGAGCAGTACTTC. Its protein product is CASSRIDISYEQYF. Variable domain in full (rest from reference TRBV9 and TRBJ2-7): DSGVTQTPKHLITATGQRVTLRCSPRSGDLSVYWYQQSLDQGLQFLIQYYNGEERAKGNILERFSAQQFPDLHSELNLSSLELGDSALYFCASSRIDISYEQYFGPGTRLTVT.

The chain carries TRBV5-1 and TRBJ2-1; 8 nucleotides line up with TRBD1. CDR3 size: 16 residues. CDR1 and CDR2 from the germline V gene are SGHRS and YFSETQ. Trimming cost V 3 bases and J 4 bases; bases outside gene matches: 9. CDR3 nucleotide sequence: TGCGCCAGCAGCTGGACCTCGGACAGGGTTTACAATGAGCAGTTCTTC. This codes for CASSWTSDRVYNEQFF.

The chain carries TRBV19 and TRBJ2-2, with unresolved D. There are 13 residues in the CDR3. Trimming removed 4 bases at V and 3 bases at J, with 6 bases between. Germline V gene lookup returns CDR1 LNHDA and CDR2 SQIVND (reference sequence). CDR3: CASSKMDTGELFF. Here the CDR3 DNA reads TGTGCCAGTAGTAAAATGGACACCGGGGAGCTGTTTTTT.

The gene calls are TRBV18 and TRBJ2-3, with 10 bases fitting TRBD2. CDR1 and CDR2 from the germline V gene are KGHSH and LQKENI. V lost 3 bases, J lost 4 bases, and 1 base stayed unmatched. The CDR3 is made up of 14 amino acids. This CDR3 is CASSPTSGPDTQYF. The CDR3 nucleotides are TGTGCCAGCTCACCGACTAGCGGGCCAGATACGCAGTATTTT.

V usage is TRBV28 and J usage is TRBJ1-2; no firm D call. V was clipped by 4 bases and J by 0 bases, with 6 bases between them. The CDR3 runs 13 residues. The V gene's germline CDR1 is MDHEN and CDR2 SYDVKM. The CDR3 nucleotides read TGTGCCAGCAGTTCCCTGACTAACTATGGCTACACCTTC. Encoded protein: CASSSLTNYGYTF.

This clone has a single count. The V call is TRBV12-2, the J call TRBJ1-2. TRBV12-2 is noted as a pseudogene. The CDR3 is made up of 19 amino acids. Written as DNA, the CDR3 is TGTGCAAGTCGCCTCTCGGCGTTCGGGGCCTACGTCCCTAACTATGGCTACACCTTC. This translates into CASRLSAFGAYVPNYGYTF.

The rearrangement uses TRBV28 and TRBJ2-2; tentative D call: TRBD2 (5 bases). This CDR3 comprises 12 residues. V lost 7 bases, J lost 8 bases, and 11 bases lay in between. CDR1 is MDHEN, CDR2 SYDVKM, per germline. In DNA, the CDR3 is TGTGCCAGCACCAAGGAGGTTGGGGAGCTGTTTTTT. Its translation: CASTKEVGELFF.

The rearrangement links TRBV18 to TRBJ2-1; 10 positions match TRBD1. V dropped 6 bases and J dropped 5; count of bases not matched to a gene: 10. CDR3 size: 16 residues. The V gene's germline CDR1 is KGHSH and CDR2 LQKENI. CDR3 sequence: CASSLRDRGLHNEQFF. CDR3 nucleotides: TGTGCCAGCTCCCTCCGGGACAGGGGTTTACACAATGAGCAGTTCTTC.

The chain employs TRBV2 and TRBJ1-1; D possibly corresponds to TRBD1 (5 bases). The CDR3 is 14 amino acids. The ends were cut back, 7 bases at V and 5 bases at J, with 17 bases in the middle. CDR1 is SNHLY and CDR2 is FYNNEI in the germline V gene. In DNA form, the CDR3 reads TGTGCCAGCACCCCGAGCGGGGGGAAGACTGAAGCTTTCTTT. This gives the protein CASTPSGGKTEAFF.

The V gene is TRBV21-1, the J gene TRBJ2-5; the table calls TRBD1, which could not be checked here. The J call may be incorrect, as the DNA end agrees better with TRBJ2-7. TRBV21-1 is labeled a pseudogene. The CDR3 covers 16 residues. This chain's CDR3 is CASSPWEGQGFHEQYF. CDR3 nucleotides: TGTGCCAGCAGCCCCTGGGAGGGACAGGGCTTCCACGAGCAGTACTTC.